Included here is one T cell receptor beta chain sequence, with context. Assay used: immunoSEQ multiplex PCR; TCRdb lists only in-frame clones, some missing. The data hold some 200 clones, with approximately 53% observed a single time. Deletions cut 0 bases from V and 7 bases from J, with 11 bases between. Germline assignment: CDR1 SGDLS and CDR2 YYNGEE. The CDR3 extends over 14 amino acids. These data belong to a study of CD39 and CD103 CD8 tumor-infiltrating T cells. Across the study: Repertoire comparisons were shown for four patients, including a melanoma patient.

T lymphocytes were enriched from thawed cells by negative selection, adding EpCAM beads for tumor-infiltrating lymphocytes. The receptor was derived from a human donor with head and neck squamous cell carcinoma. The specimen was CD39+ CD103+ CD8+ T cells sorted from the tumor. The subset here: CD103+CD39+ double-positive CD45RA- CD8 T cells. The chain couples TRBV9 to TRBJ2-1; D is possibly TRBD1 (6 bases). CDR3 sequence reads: CASSVATGSNEQFF. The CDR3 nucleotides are TGTGCCAGCAGCGTAGCTACAGGGAGTAATGAGCAGTTCTTC.